These 17 T cell receptor beta chains share one sample of origin, sequenced in a study of cytomegalovirus exposure and HLA in healthy donors listed by TCRdb under 2017. The library was generated by the immunoSEQ multiplex PCR assay. Sourced from immuneACCESS, this table was stored by TCRdb with only in-frame sequences that have V and J called. A share of the clones is absent; for the studies checked, an unresolved V gene accounts for under half, and the remainder has no known explanation. The sample yields more than 85,000 clones; approximately 93% were counted once. Around 1.2% of the sample is in the top ten clones. Sequencing was done on a sample of PBMCs. Source of these receptors: a woman aged 25 to 39 in good health and CMV-seropositive.

The gene calls are TRBV28 and TRBJ1-5; D unresolved. Deletions cut 3 bases from V and 9 bases from J, with 21 bases between. Germline CDR1 reads MDHEN; CDR2 reads SYDVKM. CDR3 length: 16 residues. The CDR3 nucleotides are TGTGCCAGCAGTTTGGCCGGAGTTATGTTGGAAACGCCCCAGCATTTT. Translating it yields CASSLAGVMLETPQHF.

The genes are TRBV30 and TRBJ2-3; 8 bases match TRBD1. Germline V gene data show CDR1 as GTSNPN and CDR2 as SVGIG (reference sequence). This CDR3 is 15 amino acids long. Trimming removed 2 bases from V and 3 bases from J; junction bases left unmatched: 7. This CDR3 reads CAWSSTGGWTDTQYF. CDR3 in DNA: TGTGCCTGGAGTAGCACAGGGGGATGGACAGATACGCAGTATTTT.

The V call is TRBV19, the J call TRBJ1-5; D unclear. Germline CDR1 LNHDA, CDR2 SQIVND (reference sequence). CDR3 size: 16 residues. Trimming stripped 3 bases from V and 4 bases from J, with 16 bases between. The CDR3 DNA reads as TGTGCCAGTAGTATGGGCGCCTCGGGGTTGAATCAGCCCCAGCATTTT. The encoded protein is CASSMGASGLNQPQHF.

J is TRBJ2-1 and V is TRBV9; TRBD2 agrees at 7 bases. The CDR3 runs to 14 residues. V shed 3 bases and J 1 base; nucleotides not matched to a gene: 1. In germline, CDR1 is SGDLS, CDR2 YYNGEE. The CDR3 spells CASSGGLSYNEQFF. CDR3 DNA sequence: TGTGCCAGCAGCGGGGGACTATCCTACAATGAGCAGTTCTTC.

The V gene is TRBV7-2, the J gene TRBJ2-3, with 8 bases lining up with TRBD2. The V gene's germline CDR1 is SGHTA and CDR2 FQGNSA. This CDR3 comprises 15 residues. The J segment lost 1 base and the V segment lost 3 bases, leaving 3 bases of the junction unmatched. The CDR3 region is CASSFRGGGTDTQYF. The CDR3 region has the DNA TGTGCCAGCAGCTTTCGGGGGGGTGGCACAGATACGCAGTATTTT.

This rearrangement joins TRBV10-3 to TRBJ2-7, with 13 bases fitting TRBD2. Germline V gives CDR1 ENHRY, CDR2 SYGVKD. With 4 bases clipped from V and 3 bases from J, the junction kept 0 bases outside the gene matches. CDR3 size: 14 residues. The CDR3 here is CAISGTSGSYEQYF. CDR3 nucleotides: TGTGCCATCAGTGGGACTAGCGGGAGCTACGAGCAGTACTTC.

The J gene is TRBJ2-1, the V gene TRBV7-9; 15 bases fit TRBD2. V was pared by 9 bases and J by 6 bases, with 9 bases of the junction left unmatched. Germline V gene data show CDR1 as SEHNR and CDR2 as FQNEAQ (reference sequence). The CDR3 totals 16 residues. For the CDR3, the DNA is TGTGCCAGTAAGGGACTAGCGGGAGGACCCAGCAATGAGCAGTTCTTC. Translating it yields CASKGLAGGPSNEQFF.

This chain joins TRBV7-8 and TRBJ2-5; D call uncertain. Germline lookup yields CDR1 SGHVS and CDR2 FQNEAQ. The V gene lost 5 bases and the J gene lost 5 bases, with 9 bases spanning the gap. This CDR3 spans 12 amino acids. The CDR3 spells CASSRLGETQYF. The CDR3, as DNA: TGTGCCAGCAGCCGACTTGGGGAGACCCAGTACTTC.

V and J are TRBV7-8 and TRBJ2-2, with TRBD1 matching 9 bases. Germline-derived CDR1 and CDR2 are SGHVS and FQNEAQ. V shed 1 base, J shed 7 bases, and the junction held 4 bases outside the gene matches. The CDR3 runs 15 residues. The CDR3 region is CASSLGDRVDGELFF. CDR3 DNA sequence: TGTGCCAGCAGCTTAGGGGACAGGGTCGACGGGGAGCTGTTTTTT.

V is TRBV7-9 and J is TRBJ2-7; TRBD2 matches 10 bases. The V and J ends lost 1 base and 3 bases, in that order; junction bases with no gene match: 6. The CDR3 contains 16 residues. The germline V gene encodes CDR1 SEHNR and CDR2 FQNEAQ (reference sequence). CDR3 sequence reads: CASSLVRASGSYEQYF. CDR3 sequence (DNA): TGTGCCAGCAGCTTAGTTCGGGCTAGCGGGAGCTACGAGCAGTACTTC.

The chain has TRBV4-1 and TRBJ1-2; 10 bases match TRBD1. With V trimmed by 1 base and J by 7 bases, 12 bases remained unmatched. Germline CDR1 MGHRA, CDR2 YSYEKL. There are 17 residues in the CDR3. The CDR3, as DNA: TGCGCCAGCAGCCAAGTAATGGGGACAGGGGAGACCGGTGGCTACACCTTC. Encoded protein: CASSQVMGTGETGGYTF.

V usage is TRBV15 and J usage is TRBJ1-2; D possibly corresponds to TRBD1 (5 bases). This CDR3 spans 13 amino acids. CDR1 is LNHNV, CDR2 YYDKDF, per germline (reference sequence). Trimming took off 3 bases at V and 8 bases at J, with 13 bases between the two ends. Here the CDR3 reads CATSRVGGQGYTF. As DNA, the CDR3 is TGTGCCACCAGCAGGGTGGGGGGTCAAGGCTACACCTTC.

V gene TRBV6-1 combines with J gene TRBJ1-4; 7 bases map to TRBD1. Germline V gene sequence: CDR1 MNHNS, CDR2 SASEGT. The V and J ends lost 6 bases and 2 bases, in that order; junction bases with no gene match: 3. This CDR3 has 14 residues. The CDR3 DNA is TGTGCCAGCAGGAGGGGACAGACTAATGAAAAACTGTTTTTT. Translating gives CASRRGQTNEKLFF.

The chain joins TRBV9 to TRBJ2-1; 7 nucleotides align to TRBD1. The germline gives CDR1 SGDLS, CDR2 YYNGEE. With 0 bases clipped from V and 3 bases from J, the junction kept 3 bases outside the gene matches. This CDR3 spans 15 amino acids. CDR3 coding DNA: TGTGCCAGCAGCGTAGTGGGACAGAACTACAATGAGCAGTTCTTC. It encodes CASSVVGQNYNEQFF.

V usage is TRBV4-1 and J usage is TRBJ2-4; 7 bases align to TRBD2. Looked up from germline, CDR1 is MGHRA and CDR2 is YSYEKL. The J segment lost 3 bases and the V segment lost 0 bases, leaving 14 bases of the junction unmatched. CDR3 length equals 19 residues. The CDR3 here is CASSQEASTLRDYKNIQYF. Written as DNA, the CDR3 is TGCGCCAGCAGCCAAGAGGCCTCAACCCTCCGGGACTACAAAAACATTCAGTACTTC.

V usage is TRBV4-1 and J usage is TRBJ2-1; D not resolved. Germline V gene sequence: CDR1 MGHRA, CDR2 YSYEKL. Trimming left V 1 base short and J 7 bases short, with 17 bases between. The CDR3 consists of 16 residues. This CDR3 is CASSQVVTTGPNEQFF. The CDR3 DNA reads as TGCGCCAGCAGCCAAGTCGTCACGACTGGCCCTAATGAGCAGTTCTTC.

The chain couples TRBV5-4 to TRBJ2-3; D gene ambiguous. This CDR3 comprises 13 residues. The V end was cut by 5 bases, the J end by 10 bases, with 17 bases between. The germline gives CDR1 SGHNT, CDR2 YYREEE (reference sequence). The CDR3 sequence is CASSSGDEVSQYF. The CDR3 DNA reads as TGTGCCAGCAGTTCTGGAGACGAGGTGTCGCAGTATTTT.